This TCR beta chain was sequenced for a study of blood T cell repertoires in COVID-19. Produced via immunoSEQ multiplex PCR; TCRdb's table is partial and in-frame only. The sample records 45,000 to 50,000 clones, 70% to 90% being singletons. The origin of this receptor is a woman of 80 years or more with COVID-19, enrolled during active disease. The specimen was peripheral blood.

CDR3 DNA: TGTGCCAGCAGCTTAGGAGTTGAGCAAGAGACCCAGTACTTC. Protein: CASSLGVEQETQYF. The V call is TRBV11-3, the J call TRBJ2-5; D is ambiguous. The CDR3 is 14 amino acids. Germline V gives CDR1 SGHNT, CDR2 YENEEA. With 1 base removed from V and 2 bases from J, the gap between germline ends came to 8 bases.